A single sample is the source of the 22 T cell receptor beta chains below, sequenced in a study of blood T cells in healthy people across ages. Then a second PCR, running about 6 to 12 cycles, was carried out with a sample-barcoded 5' primer and a J-beta primer mix. One entry per CDR3 protein results from TCRdb running MiXCR on the 5' RACE reads. This table holds 1.5 million to 2 million distinct CDR3 sequences, 40% to 55% found once. Sequenced material: blood. All receptors derive from a woman aged 40 to 50 in good health.

This sequence joins TRBV4-2 and TRBJ1-2; 8 positions agree with TRBD1. The germline gives CDR1 LGHNA, CDR2 YNFKEQ. The trim removed 0 bases at V and 8 bases at J, leaving 14 bases unmatched. The CDR3 spans 17 residues. The CDR3 loop reads CASSQDLGPGGEQGYTF. The CDR3 nucleotides are TGTGCCAGCAGCCAAGATTTAGGTCCAGGGGGCGAACAAGGCTACACCTTC.

This clonotype was seen more than once but under ten times. V and J are TRBV6-6 and TRBJ2-7; weak D call: TRBD1 (5 bases). The germline V and J ends were trimmed by 5 bases and 0 bases, with 11 bases remaining between them. Germline CDR1 is MNHNY and CDR2 is SVGAGI (reference sequence). The length of the CDR3 is 14 residues. The CDR3 here is CASSRTKSSYEQYF. CDR3 nucleotides: TGTGCCAGCAGTCGGACAAAGAGCTCCTACGAGCAGTACTTC.

This clonotype was seen more than once but under ten times. V is TRBV5-1 and J is TRBJ2-1; 13 bases align to TRBD2. The germline CDR1 and CDR2 sequences are SGHRS and YFSETQ. The CDR3 extends over 15 amino acids. V was pared by 5 bases and J by 6 bases, with 5 bases of the junction left unmatched. The DNA of the CDR3 is TGCGCCAGCAGACTAGCGGGGGGGATGACCAATGAGCAGTTCTTC. Translation gives CASRLAGGMTNEQFF.

The chain recombines TRBV5-6 with TRBJ2-5, with 8 bases that match TRBD1. This CDR3 has 15 amino acids. Per the germline V gene, CDR1 is SGHDT and CDR2 is YYEEEE. V dropped 5 bases and J dropped 1; count of bases not matched to a gene: 7. The CDR3 spells CASSWGQAIQETQYF. The DNA of the CDR3 is TGTGCCAGCAGTTGGGGACAGGCTATCCAAGAGACCCAGTACTTC.

This chain joins TRBV29-1 and TRBJ2-5; D remains unclear. The germline V and J ends were trimmed by 0 bases and 5 bases, with 10 bases remaining between them. Germline V gene sequence: CDR1 SQVTM, CDR2 ANQGSEA. CDR3 length equals 13 residues. CDR3 sequence (DNA): TGCAGCGTTGAAGAGGGCCCCGGGGAGACCCAGTACTTC. This translates into CSVEEGPGETQYF.

This clonotype has only a few counts. This chain uses TRBV2 with TRBJ1-1; TRBD1 is a possible D gene (5 bases). Germline values: CDR1 SNHLY, CDR2 FYNNEI. This CDR3 contains 15 residues. Between the trimmed V and J ends, which lost 8 bases and 0 bases, there was a span of 16 bases. CDR3 loop: CASDRNDLMNTEAFF. The CDR3 DNA is TGTGCCAGCGACAGAAATGACCTTATGAACACTGAAGCTTTCTTT.

The chain has TRBV7-2 and TRBJ1-1, with 7 bases aligning to TRBD1. Germline CDR1 SGHTA, CDR2 FQGNSA. CDR3 length equals 16 residues. V trimming: 9 bases; J trimming: 0 bases; junction bases outside the gene matches: 13. CDR3 sequence (DNA): TGTGCCAGTCGCCGCGGGGGGGACAGAGTGAACACTGAAGCTTTCTTT. Amino acids: CASRRGGDRVNTEAFF.

Worth noting for this clonotype: An end of the junction does not agree with germline; a read error may underlie this. The genes are TRBV4-3 and TRBJ2-5; tentatively, D is TRBD2 (5 bases). The CDR3 length is 15 residues. The germline CDR1 and CDR2 sequences are LGHNA and YSLEER. CDR3 loop: CASSQNPGSQEAQYF. The CDR3 bases are TGCGCCAGCAGCCAAAATCCGGGATCCCAAGAGGCCCAGTACTTC.

This clonotype has a handful of counts. This rearrangement joins TRBV20-1 to TRBJ2-3, with a weak D call TRBD2 (5 bases). CDR1 DFQATT and CDR2 SNEGSKA come from the germline V gene (reference sequence). The length of the CDR3 is 17 residues. Between the trimmed V and J ends, which lost 1 base and 2 bases, there was a span of 19 bases. Here the CDR3 reads CSARAPIDLGDTDTQYF. In DNA, the CDR3 is TGCAGTGCTAGAGCCCCCATCGACCTCGGGGACACAGATACGCAGTATTTT.

This clonotype was seen a few times. V usage is TRBV29-1 and J usage is TRBJ2-3; a possible D gene is TRBD2 (6 bases). Trimming shortened V by 4 bases and J by 6 bases, and 14 bases separated the two germline ends. CDR1 is SQVTM, CDR2 ANQGSEA, per germline. The CDR3 has 13 residues. For the CDR3, the DNA is TGCAGCGTTGCGACTAGTTCTTACGATACGCAGTATTTT. Its translation is CSVATSSYDTQYF.

The gene calls are TRBV7-3 and TRBJ2-5; tentative D call: TRBD1 (6 bases). Germline CDR1 is SGHTA and CDR2 is FQGTGA. The V end was cut by 5 bases, the J end by 2 bases, with 12 bases between. This CDR3 is built from 14 residues. The CDR3 nucleotides read TGTGCCAGCAGCCCGGGACATACGCAAGAGACCCAGTACTTC. This translates into CASSPGHTQETQYF.

This clonotype was counted a few times. The chain combines TRBV15 with TRBJ1-4; D is ambiguous. CDR1 and CDR2 (germline): LNHNV, YYDKDF (reference sequence). CDR3 size: 15 residues. The V gene lost 0 bases and the J gene lost 4 bases, with 9 bases spanning the gap. Here the CDR3 reads CATSREGRYNEKLFF. As DNA, the CDR3 is TGTGCCACCAGCAGAGAAGGCAGATATAATGAAAAACTGTTTTTT. Based on the CDR3 plus reference TRBV15 and TRBJ1-4, the full variable domain is DAMVIQNPRYQVTQFGKPVTLSCSQTLNHNVMYWYQQKSSQAPKLLFHYYDKDFNNEADTPDNFQSRRPNTSFCFLDIRSPGLGDTAMYLCATSREGRYNEKLFFGSGTQLSVL.

The table lists this clonotype with many counts. V and J are TRBV5-1 and TRBJ2-3; D is undetermined. Per the germline V gene, CDR1 is SGHRS and CDR2 is YFSETQ. The CDR3 contains 14 residues. V was shortened by 3 bases and J by 0 bases, with 8 bases between the two germline ends. This CDR3 is CASSSAASTDTQYF. Written as DNA, the CDR3 is TGCGCCAGCAGCTCGGCGGCTAGCACAGATACGCAGTATTTT.

The chain combines TRBV9 with TRBJ2-1, with D tentatively TRBD2 (6 bases). The V gene's germline CDR1 is SGDLS and CDR2 YYNGEE. V lost 3 bases and J lost 9, with 13 bases in between. The CDR3 totals 13 residues. CDR3 coding DNA: TGTGCCAGCAGCGCGGGGAGGCGGGGTGAGCAGTTCTTC. Translating gives CASSAGRRGEQFF.

The table lists this clonotype with a few counts. The J gene is TRBJ1-5, the V gene TRBV29-1; D is unclear. CDR1 SQVTM and CDR2 ANQGSEA come from the germline V gene. The CDR3 totals 14 residues. Trimming stripped 4 bases from V and 0 bases from J, with 10 bases between. CDR3 bases: TGCAGCGTTGTTTTATCAGGTAGCAATCAGCCCCAGCATTTT. It encodes CSVVLSGSNQPQHF.

This clonotype was counted between two and nine times. This chain joins TRBV6-5 and TRBJ1-2, with D tentatively TRBD1 (5 bases). Trimming pared 4 bases from V and 8 bases from J, leaving 11 bases between. Per germline, CDR1 MNHEY and CDR2 SVGAGI. This CDR3 spans 12 amino acids. The CDR3 protein is CASSSRVRGYTF. The DNA for the CDR3 is TGTGCCAGCAGTTCCAGGGTGAGGGGCTACACCTTC.

The chain couples TRBV7-9 to TRBJ2-7; no firm D call. The CDR3 has 14 residues. Germline V gene sequence: CDR1 SEHNR, CDR2 FQNEAQ (reference sequence). Trimming took 5 bases from V and 2 from J, leaving 13 bases between them. Here the CDR3 reads CASSVTEATYEQYF. DNA for the CDR3: TGTGCCAGCAGCGTCACCGAGGCCACCTACGAGCAGTACTTC. Drawing the rest from reference TRBV7-9 and TRBJ2-7, the complete variable domain is DTGVSQNPRHKITKRGQNVTFRCDPISEHNRLYWYRQTLGQGPEFLTYFQNEAQLEKSRLLSDRFSAERPKGSFSTLEIQRTEQGDSAMYLCASSVTEATYEQYFGPGTRLTVT.

V usage is TRBV5-1 and J usage is TRBJ2-1; D unclear. The CDR3 has 16 residues. V was clipped by 3 bases and J by 6 bases, with 19 bases between them. Germline-derived CDR1 and CDR2 are SGHRS and YFSETQ. CDR3 in amino acids: CASSSGLMGKVNEQFF. The DNA of the CDR3 is TGCGCCAGCAGCTCCGGATTGATGGGGAAGGTCAATGAGCAGTTCTTC.

V gene TRBV27 combines with J gene TRBJ2-5; possibly TRBD2 for D (6 bases). V was pared by 6 bases and J by 7 bases, with 15 bases between. Germline CDR1 and CDR2: MNHEY and SMNVEV (reference sequence). The CDR3 is 13 amino acids. The CDR3 DNA reads as TGTGCCAGCAGGACTAGACTAGATTGGACCCAGTACTTC. Its translation is CASRTRLDWTQYF.

This clonotype was picked up a small number of times. The chain has TRBV7-9 and TRBJ2-5; either TRBD1 or TRBD2 may supply D (5 bases each). The CDR3 has 17 residues. The germline V gene has CDR1 SEHNR and CDR2 FQNEAQ (reference sequence). Trimming pared 4 bases from V and 0 bases from J, leaving 18 bases between. CDR3 nucleotides: TGTGCCAGCAGCTCTTTCGGGGCAACGCGGTACCAAGAGACCCAGTACTTC. This codes for CASSSFGATRYQETQYF.

This chain connects TRBV24-1 to TRBJ2-3; TRBD2 matches 13 bases. Germline loops: CDR1 KGHDR, CDR2 SFDVKD. Trimming took 5 bases from V and 2 from J; bases not matched to a gene: 9. The CDR3 covers 18 residues. CDR3 DNA: TGTGCCACCAGTGCCATTTTGGGGACTAGCGGGGACACAGATACGCAGTATTTT. Amino acid sequence: CATSAILGTSGDTDTQYF.

V gene TRBV20-1 combines with J gene TRBJ2-3; D may be TRBD2 (7 bases). V gave up 0 bases and J gave up 0 bases, with 10 bases separating them. Germline CDR1 and CDR2: DFQATT and SNEGSKA (reference sequence). This CDR3 spans 15 amino acids. CDR3 bases: TGCAGTGCTAGAGAGGCGGGGGCTAGCACAGATACGCAGTATTTT. This gives the protein CSAREAGASTDTQYF.